This T cell receptor beta chain comes out of a study of shared clonotypes between healthy human individuals. The V end was cut by 2 bases, the J end by 5 bases, with 12 bases between. The CDR3 sequence is 14 residues long. Germline lookup yields CDR1 MNHEY and CDR2 SMNVEV (reference sequence). CD45RO-negative, CCR7-selected cells formed the naive CD8 fraction, which excluded terminally differentiated effector memory CD45RA+ cells. Generated by immunoSEQ multiplex PCR, the TCRdb table keeps only in-frame clones and is missing some. This table holds hundreds of thousands of clones, 90% to 98% found once.

This rearrangement joins TRBV27 to TRBJ1-2, with a possible D match to TRBD1 (6 bases). The receptor comes from a man in his thirties or forties in good health. The sequenced sample was naive CD8+ T cells sorted from blood. CDR3 region: CASSLQGRSYGYTF. For the CDR3, the DNA is TGTGCCAGCAGTTTACAGGGGCGATCATATGGCTACACCTTC.